Listed below are T cell receptor beta chains from one sample, sequenced in a study of identical twins. TCRdb re-analysed the 5' RACE reads in MiXCR, keeping a single row per CDR3 protein. Among around 240,000 distinct CDR3 sequences, over 9.5% were seen once, and the ten largest hold about 9%. Sequencing was carried out using memory T cells sorted from blood. The receptors originated from a man between 50 and 59 years old in good health. Both conserved end residues are part of each CDR3. A D gene is named only where the DNA matches it firmly. Expanded clones are given a class, and other clones once, few, many or no size at all.

CDR3nt: TGCGCCAGCAGCAGACAGGGAAGGCGCACAGATACGCAGTATTTT
CDR3aa: CASSRQGRRTDTQYF
v_gene: TRBV5-1
d_gene: TRBD1
j_gene: TRBJ2-3
abundance: NA

CDR3nt: TGTGCCAGCAGTGTTGGACGGGCTAATAACGAGCAGTACTTC
CDR3aa: CASSVGRANNEQYF
v_gene: TRBV2
d_gene: NA
j_gene: TRBJ2-7
abundance: NA

CDR3nt: TGTGCCAGCAGCTTAGCTAGCGGGGGGGTAAATACGCAGTATTTT
CDR3aa: CASSLASGGVNTQYF
v_gene: TRBV7-2
d_gene: TRBD2
j_gene: TRBJ2-3
abundance: NA

CDR3nt: TGTGCCAGCGGGACTCCAGGGTTGAACACTGAAGCTTTCTTT
CDR3aa: CASGTPGLNTEAFF
v_gene: TRBV6-1
d_gene: NA
j_gene: TRBJ1-1
abundance: NA

CDR3nt: TGCGCCAGCAGCCAAGTTTGGGGGACAGGGAATTCTGGAAACACCATATATTTT
CDR3aa: CASSQVWGTGNSGNTIYF
v_gene: TRBV4-1
d_gene: TRBD1
j_gene: TRBJ1-3
abundance: few

CDR3nt: TGTGCCAGCAGCAAAGCCTCAGGGCGGGGTGAAGCTTTCTTT
CDR3aa: CASSKASGRGEAFF
v_gene: TRBV21-1
d_gene: NA
j_gene: TRBJ1-1
abundance: NA

CDR3nt: TGTGCCAGCAGTTATGGGCAGGGGGCATCTGGGGCCAACGTCCTGACTTTC
CDR3aa: CASSYGQGASGANVLTF
v_gene: TRBV6-5
d_gene: TRBD1
j_gene: TRBJ2-6
abundance: NA

CDR3nt: TGTGCCAGCAGGCCCCGGACAGGGTTGGGCACTGAAGCTTTCTTT
CDR3aa: CASRPRTGLGTEAFF
v_gene: TRBV2
d_gene: TRBD1
j_gene: TRBJ1-1
abundance: few

CDR3nt: TGCAGCGTTCAGGGGGAGGGTTACGAGCAGTACTTC
CDR3aa: CSVQGEGYEQYF
v_gene: TRBV29-1
d_gene: NA
j_gene: TRBJ2-7
abundance: many

CDR3nt: TGCAGTGCTAGAGATGAGGGGACACGGCCTGGGGGTGAGCAGTTCTTC
CDR3aa: CSARDEGTRPGGEQFF
v_gene: TRBV20-1
d_gene: NA
j_gene: TRBJ2-1
abundance: NA

CDR3nt: TGTGCCAGCAGCCGGCAACGACAGTCCTACAATGAGCAGTTCTTC
CDR3aa: CASSRQRQSYNEQFF
v_gene: TRBV7-9
d_gene: NA
j_gene: TRBJ2-1
abundance: few

CDR3nt: TGTGCCAGCAGCTTAACGACAGGGGCCCCATCTGGGGCCAACGTCCTGACTTTC
CDR3aa: CASSLTTGAPSGANVLTF
v_gene: TRBV7-6
d_gene: TRBD1
j_gene: TRBJ2-6
abundance: many

CDR3nt: TGTGCCAGCAGTCCGACACTTAATAGCAATCAGCCCCAGCATTTT
CDR3aa: CASSPTLNSNQPQHF
v_gene: TRBV6-1
d_gene: NA
j_gene: TRBJ1-5
abundance: many

CDR3nt: TGTGCCAGCAGACACCAGGGAGGAGAGACCCAGTACTTC
CDR3aa: CASRHQGGETQYF
v_gene: TRBV27
d_gene: NA
j_gene: TRBJ2-5
abundance: NA

CDR3nt: TGTGCCAGCAGCGCTTCCGGGTCCGGCTACACCTTC
CDR3aa: CASSASGSGYTF
v_gene: TRBV9
d_gene: NA
j_gene: TRBJ1-2
abundance: many

CDR3nt: TGTGCCAGCTTCAGGGGGCCGGACAATGAGCAGTTCTTC
CDR3aa: CASFRGPDNEQFF
v_gene: TRBV12-3/TRBV12-4
d_gene: TRBD1
j_gene: TRBJ2-1
abundance: NA

CDR3nt: TGTGCCAGCAGCCTGGGAGTGGGACAGCCCTACGAGCAGTACTTC
CDR3aa: CASSLGVGQPYEQYF
v_gene: TRBV7-9
d_gene: TRBD1
j_gene: TRBJ2-7
abundance: few

CDR3nt: TGTGCCAGCGGGGGACAGGGAGGAGGCACCGGGGAGCTGTTTTTT
CDR3aa: CASGGQGGGTGELFF
v_gene: TRBV28
d_gene: TRBD1
j_gene: TRBJ2-2
abundance: few

CDR3nt: TGCAGTGCTAGTTCCGGGGGCGGGAGCACTGAAGCTTTCTTT
CDR3aa: CSASSGGGSTEAFF
v_gene: TRBV20-1
d_gene: NA
j_gene: TRBJ1-1
abundance: many

CDR3nt: TGCAGTGCCACCGGGACCCCCCAAGAGACCCAGTACTTC
CDR3aa: CSATGTPQETQYF
v_gene: TRBV20-1
d_gene: NA
j_gene: TRBJ2-5
abundance: many

CDR3nt: TGCAGTGCTAGAGAACAGGGGGCTGGGGCCAACGTCCTGACTTTC
CDR3aa: CSAREQGAGANVLTF
v_gene: TRBV20-1
d_gene: TRBD1
j_gene: TRBJ2-6
abundance: many

CDR3nt: TGTGCCAGCAGTTCTACTAGCGGGGGAACTAGCACAGATACGCAGTATTTT
CDR3aa: CASSSTSGGTSTDTQYF
v_gene: TRBV6-5
d_gene: TRBD2
j_gene: TRBJ2-3
abundance: NA

CDR3nt: TGTGCCAGTAGTCAAACAGGGTATGGCAATCAGCCCCAGCATTTT
CDR3aa: CASSQTGYGNQPQHF
v_gene: TRBV19
d_gene: NA
j_gene: TRBJ1-5
abundance: many

CDR3nt: TGTGCCAGCTCAAGGACAGCTCAACGCCGCACAGATACGCAGTATTTT
CDR3aa: CASSRTAQRRTDTQYF
v_gene: TRBV18
d_gene: NA
j_gene: TRBJ2-3
abundance: NA

CDR3nt: TGTGCCAGCAGCTTAGGTCTAGGGGGGATCTACGAGCAGTACTTC
CDR3aa: CASSLGLGGIYEQYF
v_gene: TRBV11-2
d_gene: NA
j_gene: TRBJ2-7
abundance: many

CDR3nt: TGTGCCAGCAGACGCGGGACCCAGCGCTTTGATACGCAGTATTTT
CDR3aa: CASRRGTQRFDTQYF
v_gene: TRBV27
d_gene: NA
j_gene: TRBJ2-3
abundance: NA

CDR3nt: TGTGCCAGCAGCCAGGGTACTAATGAAAAACTGTTTTTT
CDR3aa: CASSQGTNEKLFF
v_gene: TRBV4-2
d_gene: NA
j_gene: TRBJ1-4
abundance: few

CDR3nt: TGTGCCATCAGTGCAGGGACAGTTAACAATGAGCAGTTCTTC
CDR3aa: CAISAGTVNNEQFF
v_gene: TRBV10-3
d_gene: TRBD1
j_gene: TRBJ2-1
abundance: many

CDR3nt: TGCGCCAGCAGCTTACACCAAAAACAGCTAGCAAGCACAGATACGCAGTATTTT
CDR3aa: CASSLHQKQLASTDTQYF
v_gene: TRBV5-1
d_gene: NA
j_gene: TRBJ2-3
abundance: many

CDR3nt: TGTGCCAGCAGCGCCCCGGGACTAGCGGGGGTGCTGCGCACAGATACGCAGTATTTT
CDR3aa: CASSAPGLAGVLRTDTQYF
v_gene: TRBV11-1
d_gene: TRBD2
j_gene: TRBJ2-3
abundance: NA

CDR3nt: TGTGCCAGCAGCCCCGACAGCTCTGGGGCCAACGTCCTGACTTTC
CDR3aa: CASSPDSSGANVLTF
v_gene: TRBV5-6
d_gene: NA
j_gene: TRBJ2-6
abundance: many

CDR3nt: TGTGCCAGCAGCTTCCCTGGGACAGGTCAAGAGACCCAGTACTTC
CDR3aa: CASSFPGTGQETQYF
v_gene: TRBV5-6
d_gene: TRBD1
j_gene: TRBJ2-5
abundance: few

CDR3nt: TGTGCCAGCAGCGTAGGAGGAGCCCTCTATGGCTACACCTTC
CDR3aa: CASSVGGALYGYTF
v_gene: TRBV9
d_gene: NA
j_gene: TRBJ1-2
abundance: many

CDR3nt: TGCAGTGCTCAGACAGGGACCGCGCTCAATGAGCAGTTCTTC
CDR3aa: CSAQTGTALNEQFF
v_gene: TRBV20-1
d_gene: TRBD1
j_gene: TRBJ2-1
abundance: NA

CDR3nt: TGTGCCAGCAGCCATCATGGGAGGGAAGTTAGACTAGCGGGAGCCCGGTTGGAAGAGACCCAGTACTTC
CDR3aa: CASSHHGREVRLAGARLEETQYF
v_gene: TRBV4-2
d_gene: TRBD2
j_gene: TRBJ2-5
abundance: few

CDR3nt: TGTGCCAGCAGCCGGGGTTTCAGGGAGACCCAGTACTTC
CDR3aa: CASSRGFRETQYF
v_gene: TRBV7-2
d_gene: NA
j_gene: TRBJ2-5
abundance: NA

CDR3nt: TGTGCCAGCAGCCAATACGGAGAGACCCAGTACTTC
CDR3aa: CASSQYGETQYF
v_gene: TRBV3-1
d_gene: NA
j_gene: TRBJ2-5
abundance: many

CDR3nt: TGTGCCAGCAGCTTAATTTGGGGGACCCGGACAGGAGATCACAATGAGCAGTTCTTC
CDR3aa: CASSLIWGTRTGDHNEQFF
v_gene: TRBV11-1
d_gene: TRBD1
j_gene: TRBJ2-1
abundance: many

CDR3nt: TGTGCCAGCAGTGATGGTACGAGGAGCGGGGAGCTGTTTTTT
CDR3aa: CASSDGTRSGELFF
v_gene: TRBV6-1
d_gene: NA
j_gene: TRBJ2-2
abundance: many

CDR3nt: TGTGCCAGCAGTAGGGGACAGGGAGAGCAAGAGACCCAGTACTTC
CDR3aa: CASSRGQGEQETQYF
v_gene: TRBV6-1
d_gene: TRBD1
j_gene: TRBJ2-5
abundance: many

CDR3nt: TGTGCCAGCAGCAGAGTGACTAGCGGGGGAGGACGGCAGTTCTTC
CDR3aa: CASSRVTSGGGRQFF
v_gene: TRBV12-3/TRBV12-4
d_gene: TRBD2
j_gene: TRBJ2-1
abundance: few

CDR3nt: TGCGCCAGCAGCTTGTTGCAGAGCACAGATACGCAGTATTTT
CDR3aa: CASSLLQSTDTQYF
v_gene: TRBV5-1
d_gene: NA
j_gene: TRBJ2-3
abundance: many

CDR3nt: TGTGCCAGCAGTCGTCAACCCATACAATCTGGGGCCAACGTCCTGACTTTC
CDR3aa: CASSRQPIQSGANVLTF
v_gene: TRBV2
d_gene: NA
j_gene: TRBJ2-6
abundance: few

CDR3nt: TGTGCCAGCAGCCGGAGTTTAGTGACGGCACCCTACGAGCAGTACTTC
CDR3aa: CASSRSLVTAPYEQYF
v_gene: TRBV11-2
d_gene: NA
j_gene: TRBJ2-7
abundance: few

CDR3nt: TGTGCCAGCAGCTTGGGTTTTAGAAATTCACCCCTCCACTTT
CDR3aa: CASSLGFRNSPLHF
v_gene: TRBV7-9
d_gene: NA
j_gene: TRBJ1-6
abundance: many

CDR3nt: TGTGCCAGCAGCGAGGGTACGTTCAACACTGAAGCTTTCTTT
CDR3aa: CASSEGTFNTEAFF
v_gene: TRBV7-6
d_gene: NA
j_gene: TRBJ1-1
abundance: NA

CDR3nt: TGTGCCAGCAGCTTAAGTCCGCGGGTCCCGGGATGGAAACAGTTCTTC
CDR3aa: CASSLSPRVPGWKQFF
v_gene: TRBV7-9
d_gene: NA
j_gene: TRBJ2-1
abundance: NA

CDR3nt: TGTGCCAGCAGCTTGTGGGGACGGGGAGGAGGGACCCAGTACTTC
CDR3aa: CASSLWGRGGGTQYF
v_gene: TRBV5-6
d_gene: NA
j_gene: TRBJ2-5
abundance: NA

CDR3nt: TGTGCCAGCAACCAGCGGGAGTCGGGGGAGACCCAGTACTTC
CDR3aa: CASNQRESGETQYF
v_gene: TRBV6-1
d_gene: TRBD2
j_gene: TRBJ2-5
abundance: many

CDR3nt: TGCGCCAGCAGCCAAATTGACAGGGGGGGTGAAAAACTGTTTTTT
CDR3aa: CASSQIDRGGEKLFF
v_gene: TRBV4-1
d_gene: TRBD1
j_gene: TRBJ1-4
abundance: few

CDR3nt: TGTGCCATCAGTGAGTGGATAACTAGCGGGAGGGTGACAGATACGCAGTATTTT
CDR3aa: CAISEWITSGRVTDTQYF
v_gene: TRBV10-3
d_gene: TRBD2
j_gene: TRBJ2-3
abundance: many

CDR3nt: TGCGCCAGCAGCCAAGATCCTAGAGGTCGACAGGGGACCGAGACCCAGTACTTC
CDR3aa: CASSQDPRGRQGTETQYF
v_gene: TRBV4-3
d_gene: TRBD1
j_gene: TRBJ2-5
abundance: many

CDR3nt: TGTGCCAGCAGCAAAAGCGGCGGCAGGTCAGACACAGATACGCAGTATTTT
CDR3aa: CASSKSGGRSDTDTQYF
v_gene: TRBV21-1
d_gene: NA
j_gene: TRBJ2-3
abundance: few

CDR3nt: TGTGCCAGCAGCTTAGCGCCGGGAGGGGCTGGAAACACCATATATTTT
CDR3aa: CASSLAPGGAGNTIYF
v_gene: TRBV7-6
d_gene: NA
j_gene: TRBJ1-3
abundance: many

CDR3nt: TGTGCCAGTAGTATTCAGCTAGCGTGGGAGACCCAGTACTTC
CDR3aa: CASSIQLAWETQYF
v_gene: TRBV19
d_gene: NA
j_gene: TRBJ2-5
abundance: many

CDR3nt: TGTGCCAGCAGCTTGGCCCCTAGCGGGAGCTCCGGGGAGCTGTTTTTT
CDR3aa: CASSLAPSGSSGELFF
v_gene: TRBV5-5
d_gene: TRBD2
j_gene: TRBJ2-2
abundance: many

CDR3nt: TGTGCCAGCAGCTTAAACAGGAACGGCTATGGCTACACCTTC
CDR3aa: CASSLNRNGYGYTF
v_gene: TRBV7-2
d_gene: NA
j_gene: TRBJ1-2
abundance: few

CDR3nt: TGTGCCAGCAGCTTCACACAGAACACCGGGGAGCTGTTTTTT
CDR3aa: CASSFTQNTGELFF
v_gene: TRBV6-2/TRBV6-3
d_gene: NA
j_gene: TRBJ2-2
abundance: NA

CDR3nt: TGCGCCAGCAGCCAAGAAGCCGGGAGGATGGAGACCCAGTACTTC
CDR3aa: CASSQEAGRMETQYF
v_gene: TRBV4-3
d_gene: TRBD2
j_gene: TRBJ2-5
abundance: many